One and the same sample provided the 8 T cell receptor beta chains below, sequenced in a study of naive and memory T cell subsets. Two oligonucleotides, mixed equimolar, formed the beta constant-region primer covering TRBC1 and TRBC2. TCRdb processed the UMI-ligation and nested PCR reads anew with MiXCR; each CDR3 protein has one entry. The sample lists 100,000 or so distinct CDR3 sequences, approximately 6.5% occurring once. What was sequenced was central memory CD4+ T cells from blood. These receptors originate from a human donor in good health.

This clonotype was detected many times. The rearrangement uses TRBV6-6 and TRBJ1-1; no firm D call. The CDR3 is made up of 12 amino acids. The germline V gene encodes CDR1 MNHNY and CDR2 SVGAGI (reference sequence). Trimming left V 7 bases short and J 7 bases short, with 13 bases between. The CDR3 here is CASISSGGEAFF. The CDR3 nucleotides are TGTGCCAGCATTAGTTCGGGCGGTGAAGCTTTCTTT.

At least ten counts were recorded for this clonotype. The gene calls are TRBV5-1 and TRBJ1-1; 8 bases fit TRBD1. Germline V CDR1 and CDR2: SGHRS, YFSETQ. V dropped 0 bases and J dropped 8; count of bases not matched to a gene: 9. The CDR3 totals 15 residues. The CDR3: CASSLAGAGGPEAFF. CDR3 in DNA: TGCGCCAGCAGCTTGGCCGGGGCAGGGGGCCCGGAAGCTTTCTTT.

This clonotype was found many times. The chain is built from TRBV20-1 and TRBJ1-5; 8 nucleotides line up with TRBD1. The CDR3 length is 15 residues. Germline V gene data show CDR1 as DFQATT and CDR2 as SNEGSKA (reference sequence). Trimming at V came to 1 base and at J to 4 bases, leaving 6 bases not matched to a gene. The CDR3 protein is CSARAPGGENQPQHF. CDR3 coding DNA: TGCAGTGCTAGAGCCCCAGGGGGCGAAAATCAGCCCCAGCATTTT.

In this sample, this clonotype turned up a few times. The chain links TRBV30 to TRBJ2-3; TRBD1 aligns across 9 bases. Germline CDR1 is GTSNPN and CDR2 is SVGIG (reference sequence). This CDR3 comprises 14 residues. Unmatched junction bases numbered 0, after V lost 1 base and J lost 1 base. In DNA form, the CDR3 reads TGTGCCTGGAGTGGGGACAGGGGCACAGATACGCAGTATTTT. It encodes CAWSGDRGTDTQYF.

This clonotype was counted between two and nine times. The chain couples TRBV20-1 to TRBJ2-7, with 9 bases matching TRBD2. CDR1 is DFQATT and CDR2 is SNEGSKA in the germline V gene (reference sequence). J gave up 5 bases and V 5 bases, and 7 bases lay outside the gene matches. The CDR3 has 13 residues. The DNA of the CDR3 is TGCAGTGCTGCCCGCGGGAGGGCCGACGAGCAGTACTTC. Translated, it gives CSAARGRADEQYF.

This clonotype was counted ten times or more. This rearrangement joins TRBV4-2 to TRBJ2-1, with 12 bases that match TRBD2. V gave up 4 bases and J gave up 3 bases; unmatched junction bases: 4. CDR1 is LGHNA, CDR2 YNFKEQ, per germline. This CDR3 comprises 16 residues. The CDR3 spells CASSRLAGASYNEQFF. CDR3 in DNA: TGTGCCAGCAGCCGACTAGCGGGAGCGAGCTACAATGAGCAGTTCTTC.

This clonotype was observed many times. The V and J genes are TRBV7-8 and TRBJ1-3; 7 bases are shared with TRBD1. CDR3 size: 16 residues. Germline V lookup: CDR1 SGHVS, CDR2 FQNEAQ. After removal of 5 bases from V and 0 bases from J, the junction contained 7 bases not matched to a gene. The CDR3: CASSGLTGFSGNTIYF. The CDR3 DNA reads TGTGCCAGCAGCGGGTTGACAGGGTTCTCTGGAAACACCATATATTTT.

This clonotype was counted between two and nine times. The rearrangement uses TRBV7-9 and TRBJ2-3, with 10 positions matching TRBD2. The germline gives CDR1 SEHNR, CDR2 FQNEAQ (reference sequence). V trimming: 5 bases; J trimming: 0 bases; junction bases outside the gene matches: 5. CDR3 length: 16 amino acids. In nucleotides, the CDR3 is TGTGCCAGCAGCCCGCTAGCGGGAGTGAGCACAGATACGCAGTATTTT. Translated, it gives CASSPLAGVSTDTQYF.